Included here is one T cell receptor beta chain sequence, with context. What it binds is unknown. The CDR3 loop spans 14 amino acids. V lost 2 bases, J lost 2 bases, and 11 bases lay in between. Germline CDR1 and CDR2: SGHKS and YYEKEE (reference sequence). Unique molecular identifiers were in the cDNA, with template-switch universal primer binding. TCRdb re-analysed the 5' RACE reads in MiXCR, keeping a single row per CDR3 protein. The sample records roughly 630,000 distinct CDR3 sequences, less than 9% being singletons. The source of the sample is a study of identical twins. General study points: Out-of-frame alpha sequences that twins shared showed excess low generation probability. Not following the same donors, the study drew its conclusions from cross-sectional statistical analysis.

The same data also went into a second study, on yellow fever vaccine responses in identical twins.

Material for sequencing was PBMCs. V gene TRBV5-5 combines with J gene TRBJ2-7, with unresolved D. The sequence derives from a woman aged 18-29 years in good health. The CDR3 DNA reads as TGTGCCAGCAGCTTTAGAACAAGCCCCTACGAGCAGTACTTC. Translation gives CASSFRTSPYEQYF.